The 27 T cell receptor beta chains presented below share a single source sample, sequenced in a study of T cells in Graves' hyperthyroidism and ophthalmopathy. Researchers took RNA transcripts and amplified the TCR beta CDR3 regions from them. In the first-round RT-PCR of the TCR CDR3, the HTBI primer set was used. TCRdb reprocessed the multiplex PCR reads via MiXCR and lists one record per CDR3 protein. Of hundreds of thousands of distinct CDR3 sequences in the sample, roughly 45% were seen once. Specimen: peripheral blood or thyroid tissue (not recorded which). These receptors were collected from an adult man with Graves' disease, either hyperthyroidism or ophthalmopathy (not recorded which).

The genes are TRBV4-3 and TRBJ2-5, with 8 bases fitting TRBD1. CDR1 LGHNA and CDR2 YSLEER come from the germline V gene. The CDR3 loop spans 13 amino acids. V trimming: 3 bases; J trimming: 4 bases; junction bases outside the gene matches: 1. The CDR3 loop reads CASSHGQGETQYF. CDR3 sequence (DNA): TGCGCCAGCAGCCACGGACAGGGAGAGACCCAGTACTTC.

This rearrangement joins TRBV29-1 to TRBJ1-1; D unclear. The germline gives CDR1 SQVTM, CDR2 ANQGSEA. This CDR3 contains 13 residues. Trimming shortened V by 6 bases and J by 3 bases, and 14 bases separated the two germline ends. As DNA, the CDR3 is TGCAGCGTCGTCCCCGGGCCCGACACTGAAGCTTTCTTT. Translated: CSVVPGPDTEAFF.

The table lists this clonotype with many counts. The chain recombines TRBV29-1 with TRBJ1-4; D is unresolved. This CDR3 region has 15 residues. V gave up 1 base and J gave up 7 bases, with 16 bases separating them. Germline V CDR1 and CDR2: SQVTM, ANQGSEA. The CDR3 here is CSVEATPYWGEKLFF. The CDR3 DNA sequence: TGCAGCGTTGAAGCAACGCCCTACTGGGGTGAAAAACTGTTTTTT.

This clonotype was counted a few times. The chain links TRBV5-1 to TRBJ1-1; D ambiguous. Trimming stripped 6 bases from V and 3 bases from J, with 12 bases between. CDR3 length equals 13 residues. Germline assignment: CDR1 SGHRS and CDR2 YFSETQ. Here the CDR3 DNA reads TGCGCCAGCACTTGGGGTCTGGACACTGAAGCTTTCTTT. It translates to CASTWGLDTEAFF. Together with reference TRBV5-1 and TRBJ1-1, the CDR3 gives the full variable domain: KAGVTQTPRYLIKTRGQQVTLSCSPISGHRSVSWYQQTPGQGLQFLFEYFSETQRNKGNFPGRFSGRQFSNSRSEMNVSTLELGDSALYLCASTWGLDTEAFFGQGTRLTVV.

The J gene is TRBJ1-5, the V gene TRBV25-1, with a weak D call TRBD1 (5 bases). The CDR3 covers 11 residues. Germline V gene lookup returns CDR1 MGHDK and CDR2 SYGVNS. Trimming removed 8 bases from V and 6 bases from J, with 8 bases in between. The CDR3 nucleotides are TGTGCCAGCCATCAGGGTCAGCCCCAGCATTTT. It translates to CASHQGQPQHF.

Notes on this clonotype: Germline and junction disagree at one end, which may indicate a read error. The rearrangement joins TRBV10-3 to TRBJ1-2; D not certain. Germline CDR1 and CDR2: ENHRY and SYGVKD. The CDR3 length is 15 residues. CDR3 in DNA: TGTGCCAGCAGTTACTCGAACCTCGAGGAATCTGGCTACACCTTC. Residues: CASSYSNLEESGYTF.

This chain uses TRBV19 with TRBJ1-5, with 8 bases aligning to TRBD1. Germline-derived CDR1 and CDR2 are LNHDA and SQIVND (reference sequence). This CDR3 contains 12 residues. Unmatched junction bases numbered 2, after V lost 7 bases and J lost 6 bases. The CDR3 sequence: CASTGGSQPQHF. The CDR3, as DNA: TGTGCCAGTACAGGGGGCAGTCAGCCCCAGCATTTT.

This clonotype was seen at least ten times. The rearrangement links TRBV7-6 to TRBJ2-2; D not resolved. V was trimmed by 1 base and J by 4 bases, leaving 4 bases between them. The germline V gene encodes CDR1 SGHVS and CDR2 FNYEAQ. This CDR3 has 13 residues. The DNA of the CDR3 is TGTGCCAGCAGCTTAGACCTCACCGGGGAGCTGTTTTTT. Its translation is CASSLDLTGELFF.

V usage is TRBV7-3 and J usage is TRBJ2-5; no clear D. Germline values: CDR1 SGHTA, CDR2 FQGTGA. This CDR3 has 14 amino acids. V gave up 6 bases and J gave up 1 base, with 12 bases separating them. The CDR3 DNA reads TGTGCCAGCAGTTTTCAGAAAGTCCAAGAGACCCAGTACTTC. Amino acid sequence: CASSFQKVQETQYF.

CDR3 nucleotide sequence: TGTGCCAGCAGCGGATACAGGAATGAAAACTATGGCTACACCTTC. Protein: CASSGYRNENYGYTF. The chain joins TRBV7-9 to TRBJ1-2; weak D call: TRBD1 (5 bases). The CDR3 length is 15 residues. V was pared by 5 bases and J by 2 bases, with 15 bases between. CDR1 SEHNR and CDR2 FQNEAQ come from the germline V gene (reference sequence).

This clonotype was seen only a few times. The junction differs from germline at one of its ends, possibly a read error. The chain employs TRBV10-3 and TRBJ1-5; 7 bases are shared with TRBD1. The CDR3 covers 15 residues. Per germline, CDR1 ENHRY and CDR2 SYGVKD. The CDR3 reads CASSLGTDPNQPQHF. The DNA of the CDR3 is TGTGCCAGCAGTTTAGGGACAGACCCAAATCAGCCCCAGCATTTT.

This clonotype was found many times. The rearrangement links TRBV15 to TRBJ1-4; D remains unclear. Germline CDR1 reads LNHNV; CDR2 reads YYDKDF (reference sequence). The V gene lost 0 bases and the J gene lost 3 bases, with 11 bases spanning the gap. This CDR3 is built from 16 residues. Here the CDR3 DNA reads TGTGCCACCAGCAGAGATAGTTTTAGGGCTAATGAAAAACTGTTTTTT. Translating gives CATSRDSFRANEKLFF.

In regard to this clonotype: No conserved phenylalanine or tryptophan ends this CDR3, so it is likely a read error. No DNA is shown, since the ends of the CDR3 on it are uncertain; the CDR3 is the one TCRdb lists. The genes are TRBV24-1 and TRBJ1-1. Germline V gene sequence: CDR1 KGHDR, CDR2 SFDVKD. 8 amino acids form the CDR3, both terminal residues included. CDR3: CATSDPAG.

The chain is built from TRBV20-1 and TRBJ2-5; tentatively, D is TRBD1 (5 bases). Trimming took 0 bases from V and 5 from J, leaving 16 bases between them. Germline CDR1 and CDR2: DFQATT and SNEGSKA (reference sequence). The CDR3 contains 15 residues. CDR3 in DNA: TGCAGTGCTAGAGAACAACCCCTGGGGCTCGAGACCCAGTACTTC. Translating gives CSAREQPLGLETQYF.

This clonotype was seen many times. V gene TRBV24-1 combines with J gene TRBJ1-5, with D uncertain. This CDR3 has 14 amino acids. V dropped 2 bases and J dropped 6 bases, with 10 bases sitting between them. Germline V lookup: CDR1 KGHDR, CDR2 SFDVKD. CDR3 sequence: CATSDSPGSQPQHF. The CDR3 bases are TGTGCCACCAGTGATTCTCCGGGGTCTCAGCCCCAGCATTTT.

The chain joins TRBV2 to TRBJ1-2; TRBD1 might be the D (5 bases). CDR1 and CDR2 from the germline V gene are SNHLY and FYNNEI. The CDR3 runs to 12 residues. The V end was cut by 5 bases, the J end by 6 bases, with 10 bases between. Here the CDR3 reads CASSIQADGYTF. The DNA of the CDR3 is TGTGCCAGCAGTATACAGGCAGATGGCTACACCTTC.

The chain recombines TRBV2 with TRBJ1-1; the match to TRBD1 covers 11 bases. V shed 7 bases, J shed 4 bases, and the junction held 8 bases outside the gene matches. The germline V gene encodes CDR1 SNHLY and CDR2 FYNNEI. This CDR3 has 15 amino acids. The chain's CDR3 is CASMEVGTGGTEAFF. The CDR3 DNA reads as TGTGCCAGCATGGAGGTGGGGACAGGGGGCACTGAAGCTTTCTTT.

The chain couples TRBV7-8 to TRBJ2-5; D possibly corresponds to TRBD2 (6 bases). V lost 8 bases and J lost 4, with 17 bases in between. The CDR3 loop spans 14 amino acids. Per germline, CDR1 SGHVS and CDR2 FQNEAQ. CDR3 region: CASSSSETGETQYF. DNA of the CDR3: TGTGCCAGCTCATCTAGCGAGACGGGAGAGACCCAGTACTTC.

V gene TRBV5-1 combines with J gene TRBJ2-7; perhaps TRBD1 as D (6 bases). Per the germline V gene, CDR1 is SGHRS and CDR2 is YFSETQ. The CDR3 totals 18 residues. V gave up 0 bases and J gave up 6 bases, with 25 bases separating them. The DNA for the CDR3 is TGCGCCAGCAGCTTGGTTAGGTCCTCACAGGGCTCCTTTGTCGAGCAGTACTTC. Translation: CASSLVRSSQGSFVEQYF.

In the case of this clonotype: This may arise from a read error, as a much more abundant clone is one base away. V and J are TRBV10-2 and TRBJ1-3; D remains unclear. The CDR3 consists of 14 residues. Trimming stripped 3 bases from V and 0 bases from J, with 6 bases between. Germline CDR1 reads WSHSY; CDR2 reads SAAADI. Written as DNA, the CDR3 is TGCGCCAGCAGTGACGCCTTCTCTGGAAACACCATATATTTT. Amino acids: CASSDAFSGNTIYF.

This clonotype was counted a few times. The rearrangement joins TRBV6-5 to TRBJ1-2; 7 bases match TRBD1. V trimming: 4 bases; J trimming: 8 bases; junction bases outside the gene matches: 16. This CDR3 is built from 16 residues. Germline loops: CDR1 MNHEY, CDR2 SVGAGI. In DNA, the CDR3 is TGTGCCAGCAGTTCCGACACCGGGACAGTGGGGTCCGGCTACACCTTC. Its translation: CASSSDTGTVGSGYTF.

The table lists this clonotype with a few counts. V gene TRBV7-9 combines with J gene TRBJ1-1, with 8 bases identical to TRBD1. The trim removed 5 bases at V and 0 bases at J, leaving 14 bases unmatched. Germline V gene data show CDR1 as SEHNR and CDR2 as FQNEAQ (reference sequence). This CDR3 is 18 amino acids long. As DNA, the CDR3 is TGTGCCAGCAGCCGATATGGACAGGGCCTTATAATGAACACTGAAGCTTTCTTT. Amino acids: CASSRYGQGLIMNTEAFF.

This clonotype was found many times. V and J are TRBV7-9 and TRBJ1-4; 7 bases line up with TRBD1. Germline trimming cut 3 bases from V and 5 bases from J; bases unmatched to any gene: 3. The germline V gene encodes CDR1 SEHNR and CDR2 FQNEAQ (reference sequence). This CDR3 is built from 14 residues. DNA for the CDR3: TGTGCCAGCAGCTTTGGGACAGCGAATGAAAAACTGTTTTTT. Its translation: CASSFGTANEKLFF.

The chain combines TRBV20-1 with TRBJ1-1, with D hard to call. Trimming cost V 0 bases and J 1 base, with 9 bases left between them. The V gene's germline CDR1 is DFQATT and CDR2 SNEGSKA (reference sequence). The CDR3 extends over 14 amino acids. CDR3 sequence reads: CSARDDRRNTEAFF. CDR3 coding DNA: TGCAGTGCTAGAGACGACCGGAGGAACACTGAAGCTTTCTTT.

As for this clonotype: Just one base apart from a much larger clone, this may be a read error. The V call is TRBV10-3, the J call TRBJ2-7, with D perhaps matching TRBD2 (6 bases). The CDR3 is 15 amino acids. Germline V gives CDR1 ENHRY, CDR2 SYGVKD. The CDR3 reads CAISERREEGYGQYF. CDR3 DNA: TGTGCCATCAGTGAGAGGAGGGAAGAAGGCTACGGGCAGTACTTC.

In this sample, this clonotype turned up a few times. This sequence joins TRBV20-1 and TRBJ2-5; no clear D gene. This CDR3 is built from 13 residues. V lost 3 bases and J 5 bases, leaving 13 bases between the germline ends. The germline CDR1 and CDR2 sequences are DFQATT and SNEGSKA (reference sequence). CDR3 sequence reads: CSASKTLTETQYF. CDR3 DNA: TGCAGTGCTAGTAAGACCCTGACGGAGACCCAGTACTTC.

The rearrangement uses TRBV7-8 and TRBJ2-5, with a weak D call TRBD1 (6 bases). Trimming pared 6 bases from V and 4 bases from J, leaving 15 bases between. This CDR3 region has 14 residues. Per the germline V gene, CDR1 is SGHVS and CDR2 is FQNEAQ. This CDR3 is CASSTVKGGETQYF. The CDR3 DNA sequence: TGTGCCAGCAGTACGGTGAAAGGGGGAGAGACCCAGTACTTC. The full variable domain, with the rest looked up from reference TRBV7-8 and TRBJ2-5, is GAGVSQSPRYKVAKRGQDVALRCDPISGHVSLFWYQQALGQGPEFLTYFQNEAQLDKSGLPSDRFFAERPEGSVSTLKIQRTQQEDSAVYLCASSTVKGGETQYFGPGTRLLVL.